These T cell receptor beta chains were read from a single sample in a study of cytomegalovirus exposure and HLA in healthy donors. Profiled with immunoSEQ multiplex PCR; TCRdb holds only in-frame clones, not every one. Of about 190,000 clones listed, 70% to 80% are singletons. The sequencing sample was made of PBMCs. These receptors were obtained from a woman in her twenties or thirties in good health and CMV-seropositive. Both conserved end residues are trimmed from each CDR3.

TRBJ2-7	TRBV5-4	ASSVTGGARYEQY
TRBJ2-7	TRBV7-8	ASSFSGGPVYEQY
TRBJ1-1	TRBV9	ASSVGRNTEAF
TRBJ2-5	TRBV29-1	SVDKGAETQY
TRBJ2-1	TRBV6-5	ASSYGTSDNEQF
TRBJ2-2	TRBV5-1	ASALRPGNRGYPGELF
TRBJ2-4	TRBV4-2	ASSQDGQGKNIQY
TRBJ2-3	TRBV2	ASSTGYTDTQY
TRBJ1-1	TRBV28	ASSLNDRRSYGAF
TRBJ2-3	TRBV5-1	ASSLGQETDTQY
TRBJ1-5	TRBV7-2	ASSITRGQPQH
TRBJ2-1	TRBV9	ASSGADYPYNEQF
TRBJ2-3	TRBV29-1	SVGTVADTQY
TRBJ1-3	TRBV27	ASSSRISGNTIY
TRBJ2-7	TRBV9	ASSVALSSYEQY
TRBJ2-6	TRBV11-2	ASSFWGLNSGANVLT
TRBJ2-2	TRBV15	ATSRDLGTINTGELF
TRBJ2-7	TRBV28	ASRPGEHSYEQY
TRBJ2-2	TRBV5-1	ASSLAPSGINTGELF
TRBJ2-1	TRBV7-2	ASSLGLAGDNEQF
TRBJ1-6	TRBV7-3	ASSLGGDSPLH
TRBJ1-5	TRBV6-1	ASTRTANSNQPQH
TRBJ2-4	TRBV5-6	ASSFQVPNIQY